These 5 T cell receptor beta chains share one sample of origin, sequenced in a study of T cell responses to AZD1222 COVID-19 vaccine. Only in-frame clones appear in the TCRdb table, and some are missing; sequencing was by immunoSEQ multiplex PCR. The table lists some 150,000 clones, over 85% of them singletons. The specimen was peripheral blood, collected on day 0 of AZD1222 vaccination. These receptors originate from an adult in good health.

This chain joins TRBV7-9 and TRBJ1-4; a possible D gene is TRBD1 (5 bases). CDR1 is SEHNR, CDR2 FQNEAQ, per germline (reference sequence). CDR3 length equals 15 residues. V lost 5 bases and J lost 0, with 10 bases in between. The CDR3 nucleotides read TGTGCCAGCAGCCGAGGGGATGCAACTAATGAAAAACTGTTTTTT. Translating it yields CASSRGDATNEKLFF.

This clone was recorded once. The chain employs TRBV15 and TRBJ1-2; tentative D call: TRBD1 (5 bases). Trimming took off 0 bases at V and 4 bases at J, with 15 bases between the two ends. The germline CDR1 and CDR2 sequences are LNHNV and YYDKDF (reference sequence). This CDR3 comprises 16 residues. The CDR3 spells CATSRDPPRESYGYTF. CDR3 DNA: TGTGCCACCAGCAGAGATCCCCCCAGGGAGTCCTATGGCTACACCTTC.

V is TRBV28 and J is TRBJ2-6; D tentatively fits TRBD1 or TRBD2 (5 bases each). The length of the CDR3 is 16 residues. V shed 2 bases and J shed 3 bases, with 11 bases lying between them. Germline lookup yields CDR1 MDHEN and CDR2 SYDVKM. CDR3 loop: CASSLRGADGANVLTF. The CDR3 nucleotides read TGTGCCAGCAGTTTACGGGGCGCGGATGGGGCCAACGTCCTGACTTTC.

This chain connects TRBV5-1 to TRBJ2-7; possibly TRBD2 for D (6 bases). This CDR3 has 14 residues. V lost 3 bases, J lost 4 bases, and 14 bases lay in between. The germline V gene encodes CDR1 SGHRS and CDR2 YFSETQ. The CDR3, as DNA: TGCGCCAGCAGCTCGGGAGATACAGGTTACGAGCAGTACTTC. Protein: CASSSGDTGYEQYF. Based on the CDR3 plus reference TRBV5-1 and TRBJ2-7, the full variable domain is KAGVTQTPRYLIKTRGQQVTLSCSPISGHRSVSWYQQTPGQGLQFLFEYFSETQRNKGNFPGRFSGRQFSNSRSEMNVSTLELGDSALYLCASSSGDTGYEQYFGPGTRLTVT.

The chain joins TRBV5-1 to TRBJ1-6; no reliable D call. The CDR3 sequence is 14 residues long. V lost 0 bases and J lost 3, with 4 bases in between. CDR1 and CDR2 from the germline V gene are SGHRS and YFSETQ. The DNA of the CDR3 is TGCGCCAGCAGCTTGGATGACTATAATTCACCCCTCCACTTT. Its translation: CASSLDDYNSPLHF.